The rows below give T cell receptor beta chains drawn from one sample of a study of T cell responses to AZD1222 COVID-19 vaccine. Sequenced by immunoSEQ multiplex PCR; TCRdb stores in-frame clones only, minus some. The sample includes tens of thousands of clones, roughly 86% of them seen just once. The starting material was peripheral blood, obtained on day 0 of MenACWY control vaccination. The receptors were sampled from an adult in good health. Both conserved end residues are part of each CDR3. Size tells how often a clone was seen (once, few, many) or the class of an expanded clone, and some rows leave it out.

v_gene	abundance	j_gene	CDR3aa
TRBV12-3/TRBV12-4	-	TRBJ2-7	CASRQGPGEQYF
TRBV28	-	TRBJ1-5	CASSLYGGNQPQHF
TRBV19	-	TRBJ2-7	CASSIGDPWDEQYF
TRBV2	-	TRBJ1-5	CASRDRASNQPQHF
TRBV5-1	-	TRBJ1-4	CASGKRGTNEKLFF
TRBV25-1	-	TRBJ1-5	CASSADLGGQAPYQPQHF
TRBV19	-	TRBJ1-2	CASHRGRANYGYTF
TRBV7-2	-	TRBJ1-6	CASSLAIRGSYNSPLHF
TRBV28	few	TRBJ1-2	CASSFLGQGTYGYTF
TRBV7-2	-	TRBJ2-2	CAGAWENTGELFF
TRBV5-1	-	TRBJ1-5	CASSWGDNQPQHF
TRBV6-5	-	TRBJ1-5	CANRARPAGPQHF
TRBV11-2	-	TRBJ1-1	CASSQQGNTEAFF
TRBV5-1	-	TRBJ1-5	CASSLGGQGGNQPQHF
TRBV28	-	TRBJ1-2	CASLGSRGGGYGYTF
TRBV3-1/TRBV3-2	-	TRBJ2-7	CASSLGLALEQYF
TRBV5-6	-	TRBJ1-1	CASRRLVANTEAFF
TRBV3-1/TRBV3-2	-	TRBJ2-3	CASSQGGGLSTDTQYF
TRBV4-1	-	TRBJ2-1	CASSQVAGGYNEQFF
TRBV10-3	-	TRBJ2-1	CAIGKRGDDNEQFF